Each of the 30 T cell receptor beta chains below was sequenced from the same sample in a study of T cells after yellow fever vaccination (dated by TCRdb to the late 2010s). Receptor libraries were prepared by 5' RACE. For sequencing, an Illumina HiSeq 2500 was employed. Using fastp at Q25 and MiXCR, TCRdb reprocessed the public reads and kept productive beta chains. A single entry per CDR3 protein holds the most common genes and DNA from its merged rows. A total of some 550,000 distinct CDR3 sequences appear in this sample, 19% of them only once. The biggest ten clones account for roughly 13% of the sample. Interpreted using the paper, the treatment or condition label stands for: live attenuated yellow fever vaccine strain. The sample here was PBMCs, taken 15 days after the yellow fever booster vaccination. The source of these receptors is a man aged 25 to 40 who received the YFV17D yellow fever vaccine.

Remarks on this clonotype: Mismatch with germline at one junction end may stem from a read error. The J gene is TRBJ2-1, the V gene TRBV12-3 or TRBV12-4; tentatively, D is TRBD2 (6 bases). The CDR3 has 12 residues. CDR3: CASRYPGASVIF. The CDR3 coding sequence is TGTGCCAGCAGATACCCCGGGGCTAGCGTGATCTTC.

A few counts support this clonotype. The V call is TRBV12-3 or TRBV12-4, the J call TRBJ2-3; no definite D call. V dropped 6 bases and J dropped 6 bases, with 16 bases sitting between them. The length of the CDR3 is 14 residues. CDR3 loop: CASRLGSLRDTQYF. In DNA form, the CDR3 reads TGTGCCAGCAGACTGGGTTCGTTGAGGGATACGCAGTATTTT.

This clonotype was detected only a few times. The chain couples TRBV4-3 to TRBJ1-2; 10 nucleotides align to TRBD1. CDR3 length: 16 amino acids. Germline CDR1 reads LGHNA; CDR2 reads YSLEER. V lost 0 bases, J lost 7 bases, and 8 bases stayed unmatched. In nucleotides, the CDR3 is TGCGCCAGCAGCCAAGATGGGAGACAGGGGGCTGGTGGCTACACCTTC. Residues: CASSQDGRQGAGGYTF.

This clonotype was picked up a small number of times. Relative to the germline gene, one junction end is altered; a read error may explain this. The chain links TRBV20-1 to TRBJ2-1; TRBD2 aligns across 7 bases. Germline V lookup: CDR1 DFQATT, CDR2 SNEGSKA (reference sequence). The CDR3 is 16 amino acids. Written as DNA, the CDR3 is TGCAGTACCGGGACTAATGGGGGGAGCTCCTACAATGGGCAGTTCTTC. Translating it yields CSTGTNGGSSYNGQFF.

The gene calls are TRBV30 and TRBJ2-7; D is possibly TRBD2 (5 bases). Germline values: CDR1 GTSNPN, CDR2 SVGIG (reference sequence). This CDR3 has 13 amino acids. This CDR3 is CSGKDLGNYEQYF. The CDR3 nucleotides read TGTTCGGGGAAGGATTTAGGGAACTACGAGCAGTACTTC.

This chain uses TRBV20-1 with TRBJ2-6, with a weak D call TRBD1 (6 bases). Trimming left V 4 bases short and J 4 bases short, with 20 bases between. Germline V gene data show CDR1 as DFQATT and CDR2 as SNEGSKA (reference sequence). The length of the CDR3 is 17 residues. This CDR3 reads CSAIRQVGVLGANVLTF. The CDR3 DNA reads TGCAGTGCTATCAGACAGGTTGGGGTCTTGGGGGCCAACGTCCTGACTTTC.

This clonotype was found a few times. J is TRBJ2-3 and V is TRBV20-1, with no clear D. The CDR3 has 13 residues. Trimming took off 6 bases at V and 0 bases at J, with 10 bases between the two ends. The germline gives CDR1 DFQATT, CDR2 SNEGSKA (reference sequence). The CDR3: CSAKWPSTDTQYF. CDR3 nucleotide sequence: TGCAGTGCCAAATGGCCTAGCACAGATACGCAGTATTTT.

V and J are TRBV3-1 and TRBJ1-5; D is unresolved. V lost 2 bases and J 4 bases, leaving 18 bases between the germline ends. The CDR3 spans 17 residues. CDR1 and CDR2 (germline): LGHDT, YNNKEL (reference sequence). CDR3 loop: CASSQRTNRRTNQPQHF. The CDR3 DNA is TGTGCCAGCAGCCAAAGAACGAACAGACGAACGAATCAGCCCCAGCATTTT.

The chain joins TRBV30 to TRBJ2-7, with D unresolved. Germline V gene sequence: CDR1 GTSNPN, CDR2 SVGIG (reference sequence). The V end lost 0 bases, the J end lost 1 base, and 4 bases lay between the germline ends. CDR3 size: 12 residues. The CDR3: CAWSVTSYEQYF. The CDR3 nucleotides are TGTGCCTGGAGTGTAACTTCCTACGAGCAGTACTTC. The variable domain in full, completed from reference TRBV30 and TRBJ2-7, reads SQTIHQWPATLVQPVGSPLSLECTVEGTSNPNLYWYRQAAGRGLQLLFYSVGIGQISSEVPQNLSASRPQDRQFILSSKKLLLSDSGFYLCAWSVTSYEQYFGPGTRLTVT.

This clonotype has more than one count but fewer than ten. The rearrangement joins TRBV20-1 to TRBJ2-3; D assignment may be TRBD1 or TRBD2 (6 bases each). Per germline, CDR1 DFQATT and CDR2 SNEGSKA (reference sequence). With 1 base removed from V and 0 bases from J, the gap between germline ends came to 11 bases. The CDR3 contains 15 residues. CDR3 region: CSARAGAASTDTQYF. CDR3 sequence (DNA): TGCAGTGCTAGAGCGGGGGCCGCTAGCACAGATACGCAGTATTTT.

This clonotype was picked up a small number of times. The J gene is TRBJ2-7, the V gene TRBV10-3; 8 bases agree with TRBD2. This CDR3 region has 13 residues. Germline CDR1 and CDR2: ENHRY and SYGVKD. V lost 5 bases and J lost 0; bases outside the gene matches: 0. CDR3 sequence reads: CAISSGSSYEQYF. CDR3 coding DNA: TGTGCCATCAGTAGCGGGAGCTCCTACGAGCAGTACTTC.

This clonotype was counted only a few times. The chain employs TRBV3-1 and TRBJ2-7; 10 bases line up with TRBD2. This CDR3 region has 14 residues. CDR1 and CDR2 from the germline V gene are LGHDT and YNNKEL (reference sequence). V was pared by 6 bases and J by 6 bases, with 8 bases of the junction left unmatched. CDR3: CASRDPSGSSEQYF. The CDR3 region has the DNA TGTGCCAGCAGAGACCCTAGCGGGAGCTCCGAGCAGTACTTC.

The sample holds a few counts of this clonotype. The gene calls are TRBV7-2 and TRBJ1-6; 8 bases are a match to TRBD1. The CDR3 sequence is 14 residues long. The trim removed 4 bases at V and 8 bases at J, leaving 4 bases unmatched. Per germline, CDR1 SGHTA and CDR2 FQGNSA. This chain's CDR3 is CASSSWTGHSPLHF. CDR3 sequence (DNA): TGTGCCAGCAGCTCCTGGACAGGGCATTCACCCCTCCACTTT.

This clonotype has just a few counts. This chain connects TRBV3-1 to TRBJ1-6; TRBD1 matches at 7 bases. The CDR3 spans 15 residues. Germline lookup yields CDR1 LGHDT and CDR2 YNNKEL (reference sequence). After removal of 3 bases from V and 10 bases from J, the junction contained 9 bases not matched to a gene. CDR3 sequence reads: CASSHTGVEGSPLHF. In nucleotides, the CDR3 is TGTGCCAGCAGCCACACAGGGGTGGAAGGGTCACCCCTCCACTTT. Supplemented by reference TRBV3-1 and TRBJ1-6, the full variable domain reads DTAVSQTPKYLVTQMGNDKSIKCEQNLGHDTMYWYKQDSKKFLKIMFSYNNKELIINETVPNRFSPKSPDKAHLNLHINSLELGDSAVYFCASSHTGVEGSPLHFGNGTRLTVT.

The gene calls are TRBV3-1 and TRBJ2-7, with a tentative D call TRBD1 (6 bases). Germline V gene lookup returns CDR1 LGHDT and CDR2 YNNKEL (reference sequence). V lost 1 base and J lost 8, with 9 bases in between. The CDR3 consists of 12 residues. CDR3 DNA sequence: TGTGCCAGCAGCCAAGCCGGACAGCAGCAGTACTTC. This codes for CASSQAGQQQYF.

The chain uses TRBV6-1 and TRBJ2-2; the match to TRBD1 covers 9 bases. The V segment lost 6 bases and the J segment 4 bases; nucleotides outside the gene matches: 3. This CDR3 region has 14 residues. From germline, CDR1 is MNHNS and CDR2 SASEGT. The CDR3 nucleotides are TGTGCCAGCAGAGAACAGGGGGCCACCGGGGAGCTGTTTTTT. Translation gives CASREQGATGELFF.

This clonotype appeared a single time. The chain combines TRBV7-4 with TRBJ1-1; D gene ambiguous. This CDR3 has 16 amino acids. Germline V CDR1 and CDR2: SGHVT, SQSDAQ. Trimming left V 1 base short and J 1 base short, with 13 bases between. In DNA, the CDR3 is TGTGCCAGCAGCTTAGAGACGGCCTCTCCGAACACTGAAGCTTTCTTT. Translating it yields CASSLETASPNTEAFF.

This clonotype occurred a few times. The rearrangement uses TRBV29-1 and TRBJ1-1; the D is unclear. Germline V gene sequence: CDR1 SQVTM, CDR2 ANQGSEA. Deletions cut 2 bases from V and 7 bases from J, with 8 bases between. The CDR3 totals 11 residues. CDR3 protein: CSVEMELEAFF. CDR3 coding DNA: TGCAGCGTTGAAATGGAACTTGAAGCTTTCTTT.

The V and J genes are TRBV7-9 and TRBJ2-7; D remains unclear. This CDR3 comprises 11 residues. The V gene's germline CDR1 is SEHNR and CDR2 FQNEAQ (reference sequence). V dropped 10 bases and J dropped 3 bases, with 10 bases sitting between them. CDR3 in amino acids: CAIRAGYEQYF. CDR3 coding DNA: TGTGCCATCCGAGCCGGCTACGAGCAGTACTTC.

A single count supports this clonotype. This chain's CDR3 is CASSSSFPTYSENEQFF. The CDR3 nucleotides are TGTGCCAGTAGTTCCTCGTTCCCGACCTATAGTGAAAATGAGCAGTTCTTC. The V and J genes are TRBV19 and TRBJ2-1, with unresolved D. This CDR3 has 17 residues. Germline V gene sequence: CDR1 LNHDA, CDR2 SQIVND (reference sequence). V was pared by 5 bases and J by 7 bases, with 24 bases between.

This clonotype was seen only a few times. The rearrangement links TRBV18 to TRBJ2-3; 7 bases align to TRBD2. The CDR3 is made up of 14 amino acids. Germline trimming cut 5 bases from V and 6 bases from J; bases unmatched to any gene: 8. Per the germline V gene, CDR1 is KGHSH and CDR2 is LQKENI. The CDR3 spells CASSNLAGADTQYF. For the CDR3, the DNA is TGTGCCAGCTCAAATCTTGCGGGAGCGGATACGCAGTATTTT.

The genes are TRBV18 and TRBJ2-1; 11 bases agree with TRBD2. The germline CDR1 and CDR2 sequences are KGHSH and LQKENI. The CDR3 consists of 14 residues. V gave up 8 bases and J gave up 6 bases; unmatched junction bases: 6. CDR3 DNA sequence: TGTGCCAGCCATAGCGGGAGGGCAAGCAATGAGCAGTTCTTC. It translates to CASHSGRASNEQFF.

V gene TRBV19 combines with J gene TRBJ2-5; D call uncertain. The CDR3 totals 15 residues. V was clipped by 4 bases and J by 7 bases, with 19 bases between them. Germline CDR1 is LNHDA and CDR2 is SQIVND (reference sequence). The CDR3 DNA reads as TGTGCCAGTAGTAGCTCTCCAAGGCCGCAAACGACCCAGTACTTC. This translates into CASSSSPRPQTTQYF. The full variable domain, rest sourced from reference TRBV19 and TRBJ2-5, is DGGITQSPKYLFRKEGQNVTLSCEQNLNHDAMYWYRQDPGQGLRLIYYSQIVNDFQKGDIAEGYSVSREKKESFPLTVTSAQKNPTAFYLCASSSSPRPQTTQYFGPGTRLLVL.

The CDR3 spells CASSDLFREQYF. The DNA for the CDR3 is TGTGCCAGCAGTGACCTATTTCGCGAGCAGTACTTC. This chain links TRBV25-1 with TRBJ2-7; D not certain. The CDR3 is made up of 12 amino acids. Germline CDR1 and CDR2: MGHDK and SYGVNS. V shed 3 bases and J shed 6 bases, with 9 bases lying between them.

In its sample, this clonotype was seen a few times. The chain joins TRBV21-1 to TRBJ2-1; no DNA check was done on the table's D call, TRBD1. TRBV21-1 has pseudogene status. The CDR3 is 16 amino acids. The CDR3 is CASSKGIPNTGFEQFF. In DNA, the CDR3 is TGTGCCAGCAGCAAAGGGATTCCTAACACAGGGTTTGAGCAGTTCTTC.

The chain combines TRBV5-1 with TRBJ2-7; D is unclear. The CDR3 has 14 residues. Germline V gene sequence: CDR1 SGHRS, CDR2 YFSETQ. Deletions cut 0 bases from V and 5 bases from J, with 12 bases between. The CDR3 loop is CASSLVPVIHEQYF. The CDR3 DNA sequence: TGCGCCAGCAGCTTGGTACCTGTAATCCACGAGCAGTACTTC.

This clonotype was seen a handful of times. The chain combines TRBV4-3 with TRBJ2-1; 8 bases agree with TRBD1. Germline V CDR1 and CDR2: LGHNA, YSLEER. V was clipped by 0 bases and J by 0 bases; unmatched bases: 13. This CDR3 contains 20 residues. The CDR3 spells CASSQDEDRVYGGSYNEQFF. The CDR3 DNA reads as TGCGCCAGCAGCCAAGATGAGGACAGGGTGTATGGAGGCTCCTACAATGAGCAGTTCTTC.

The V call is TRBV5-1, the J call TRBJ2-1; unclear D gene. The V end lost 0 bases, the J end lost 7 bases, and 11 bases lay between the germline ends. This CDR3 is built from 14 residues. The germline CDR1 and CDR2 sequences are SGHRS and YFSETQ. CDR3 nucleotides: TGCGCCAGCAGCTTGGCCGTCGCAGTTAATGAGCAGTTCTTC. This codes for CASSLAVAVNEQFF.

The genes are TRBV12-3 or TRBV12-4 and TRBJ2-1; D may match TRBD1 or TRBD2 (6 bases each). Trimming pared 6 bases from V and 8 bases from J, leaving 20 bases between. The CDR3 has 15 amino acids. CDR3 amino acids: CASSPFQGTPHEQFF. CDR3 nucleotide sequence: TGTGCCAGCAGCCCCTTCCAGGGGACTCCCCATGAGCAGTTCTTC.

This clonotype appeared a few times. The chain joins TRBV29-1 to TRBJ2-7; D is perhaps TRBD1 (6 bases). The CDR3 loop spans 15 amino acids. Trimming shortened V by 2 bases and J by 5 bases, and 19 bases separated the two germline ends. Germline V gives CDR1 SQVTM, CDR2 ANQGSEA. CDR3 bases: TGCAGCGTTGAAAGGGACACACAATTGGGGGACGAGCAGTACTTC. Protein: CSVERDTQLGDEQYF.